This T cell receptor (beta chain) was obtained from a study of early T cells in non-severe SARS-CoV-2 infection. Study in general: The input, bulk RNA from unsorted whole blood, was sequenced, and chains were unpaired. Whole-study results and caveats: Anti-spike CD8 responses were favored by VDJdb matching, which missed private and CD4 specificities.

The TCR library protocol was used to attach unique molecular identifiers. These identifiers were attached to individual cDNA molecules. TCRdb re-called the 5' RACE reads through MiXCR, storing one row per CDR3 protein. The sample shows 30,000 or so distinct CDR3 sequences, about 5.8% of them seen only once. This clonotype was observed many times. Antigen: not known. The CDR3 length is 14 residues. Trimming at V came to 5 bases and at J to 4 bases, leaving 3 bases not matched to a gene. This TCR was sampled from an adult who was a healthcare worker with PCR-confirmed SARS-CoV-2 infection or an uninfected control (not recorded which). Input material: whole blood. The V and J genes are TRBV12-3 or TRBV12-4 and TRBJ2-5, with 11 positions matching TRBD1. For the CDR3, the DNA is TGTGCCAGCAGTCGGGGACAGGGGGTAGAGACCCAGTACTTC. Its protein product is CASSRGQGVETQYF.